Here is one TCR beta chain with its context. Antigen: not known. These data belong to a study of graft-versus-host responses after intestinal transplantation. Study background: Transplant types were multivisceral, liver-intestinal, or isolated intestinal. Induction with anti-thymocyte globulin, then tacrolimus and steroids for 2 to 3 years, was given to all recipients.

General study results and limits: Some GvH clones were seen earlier in gut or blood, suggesting intestinal origin. Among circulating GvH clones, peak levels were associated with early post-transplant declines in HvG clones.

The protocol was immunoSEQ multiplex PCR, while the TCRdb copy is restricted to in-frame clones and leaves out a portion. The sample shows tens of thousands of clones, about 89% of them seen only once. This receptor was identified in a human donor who received an intestinal transplant. The material was unstimulated CD8+ T cells sorted from spleen or lymph node cells, obtained before intestinal transplant.

The CDR3 here is CASSLQLERETQYF. The CDR3 DNA is TGTGCCAGCAGCTTACAGTTAGAGCGAGAGACCCAGTACTTC. V gene TRBV13 combines with J gene TRBJ2-5; D ambiguous. Germline CDR1 and CDR2: PRHDT and FYEKMQ (reference sequence). The CDR3 is 14 amino acids. V shed 2 bases and J shed 4 bases, with 11 bases lying between them.